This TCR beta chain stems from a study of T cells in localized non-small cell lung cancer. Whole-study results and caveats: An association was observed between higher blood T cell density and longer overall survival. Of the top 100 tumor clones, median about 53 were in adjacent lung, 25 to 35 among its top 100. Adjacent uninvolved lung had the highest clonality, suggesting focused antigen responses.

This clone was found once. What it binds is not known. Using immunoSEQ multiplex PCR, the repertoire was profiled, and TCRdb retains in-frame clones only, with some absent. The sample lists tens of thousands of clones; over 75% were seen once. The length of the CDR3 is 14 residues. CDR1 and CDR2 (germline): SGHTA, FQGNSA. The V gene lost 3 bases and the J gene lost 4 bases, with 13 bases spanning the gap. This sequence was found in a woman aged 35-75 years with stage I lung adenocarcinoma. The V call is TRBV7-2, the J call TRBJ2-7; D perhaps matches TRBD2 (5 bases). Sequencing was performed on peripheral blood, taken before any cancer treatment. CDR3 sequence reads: CASSFTGDSYEQYF. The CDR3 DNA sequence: TGTGCCAGCAGCTTCACCGGGGATTCATACGAGCAGTACTTC.